These T cell receptor beta chains were read from a single sample in a study of blood T cell repertoires in COVID-19. Sequencing was performed with immunoSEQ multiplex PCR; in TCRdb, only in-frame clones are kept and a portion is missing. This sample yields 350,000 to 500,000 clones, of which approximately 91% are seen a single time; about 1.5% belongs to the top ten. What was sequenced was PBMCs or T cells enriched from blood (not recorded which). Receptors originate from a woman in her late teens or twenties who had been exposed to COVID-19. Each CDR3 is given without its conserved first and last residue. Size values are once, few and many counts, or a class for expanded clones, and some rows have none.

j_gene: TRBJ1-5
v_gene: TRBV15
abundance: few
CDR3aa: ATSRPEEPQH

j_gene: TRBJ1-2
v_gene: TRBV10-3
abundance: -
CDR3aa: AISESTGLGGAGYT

j_gene: TRBJ1-2
v_gene: TRBV7-9
abundance: -
CDR3aa: ASNPTWDGYT

j_gene: TRBJ1-1
v_gene: TRBV5-1
abundance: few
CDR3aa: ASSPQTGANTEAF

j_gene: TRBJ1-4
v_gene: TRBV7-2
abundance: -
CDR3aa: ASSSQGTNEKLF

j_gene: TRBJ2-2
v_gene: TRBV6-4
abundance: -
CDR3aa: ASSRGGFTGELF

j_gene: TRBJ1-5
v_gene: TRBV18
abundance: -
CDR3aa: ASSPRDSRSNQPQH

j_gene: TRBJ2-7
v_gene: TRBV19
abundance: -
CDR3aa: ASRTTSGSYEQY

j_gene: TRBJ1-5
v_gene: TRBV19
abundance: once
CDR3aa: ASSIVGQGDQPQH

j_gene: TRBJ2-1
v_gene: TRBV19
abundance: -
CDR3aa: ASSLSANNEQF

j_gene: TRBJ2-4
v_gene: TRBV25-1
abundance: -
CDR3aa: ASSGRDRGLGAKNIQY

j_gene: TRBJ2-2
v_gene: TRBV27
abundance: -
CDR3aa: ASSPPGGFGELF

j_gene: TRBJ1-4
v_gene: TRBV7-9
abundance: -
CDR3aa: ASRTGGGLNEKLF

j_gene: TRBJ1-5
v_gene: TRBV7-8
abundance: -
CDR3aa: ASSSHRVPRNQPQH

j_gene: TRBJ2-2
v_gene: TRBV28
abundance: -
CDR3aa: ASRIAGVDTGELF

j_gene: TRBJ1-4
v_gene: TRBV2
abundance: -
CDR3aa: AQKQRGGRDLLNEKLF

j_gene: TRBJ1-2
v_gene: TRBV25-1
abundance: -
CDR3aa: ASSEYKGGSDYGYT

j_gene: TRBJ1-1
v_gene: TRBV29-1
abundance: once
CDR3aa: SVPTGPREAF

j_gene: TRBJ1-2
v_gene: TRBV5-4
abundance: -
CDR3aa: ASSFRTTNYGYT

j_gene: TRBJ1-2
v_gene: TRBV14
abundance: -
CDR3aa: ASSQRGDYGYT

j_gene: TRBJ2-5
v_gene: TRBV5-8
abundance: -
CDR3aa: ASSAGQGGGETQY

j_gene: TRBJ1-4
v_gene: TRBV12-3/TRBV12-4
abundance: -
CDR3aa: ASRGGGSEKLF

j_gene: TRBJ2-7
v_gene: TRBV7-9
abundance: -
CDR3aa: ASRGSGGPYEQY

j_gene: TRBJ2-7
v_gene: TRBV6-5
abundance: -
CDR3aa: ASSQYGYEQY

j_gene: TRBJ1-4
v_gene: TRBV7-6
abundance: -
CDR3aa: ASSLEGFNEKLF

j_gene: TRBJ1-1
v_gene: TRBV6-5
abundance: -
CDR3aa: ASRTRDNTEAF

j_gene: TRBJ2-2
v_gene: TRBV9
abundance: -
CDR3aa: ASSVAYSLPTGELF

j_gene: TRBJ1-1
v_gene: TRBV3-1/TRBV3-2
abundance: -
CDR3aa: ASSQGRRVNTEAF

j_gene: TRBJ2-7
v_gene: TRBV7-9
abundance: -
CDR3aa: ASSWYLAGSAYEQY

j_gene: TRBJ2-7
v_gene: TRBV16
abundance: few
CDR3aa: ASSQSLGGLAGVDYEQY

j_gene: TRBJ2-1
v_gene: TRBV29-1
abundance: -
CDR3aa: SATDNEQF

j_gene: TRBJ2-7
v_gene: TRBV5-4
abundance: -
CDR3aa: ASSLGLAGEGYEQY

j_gene: TRBJ1-1
v_gene: TRBV19
abundance: -
CDR3aa: ASSSAGQAEAF

j_gene: TRBJ2-7
v_gene: TRBV4-3
abundance: few
CDR3aa: ASSQDEGPAYEQY

j_gene: TRBJ2-5
v_gene: TRBV27
abundance: -
CDR3aa: ASSLSPGYRETQY

j_gene: TRBJ2-7
v_gene: TRBV29-1
abundance: few
CDR3aa: SVAGWPNYEQY

j_gene: TRBJ1-1
v_gene: TRBV5-5
abundance: once
CDR3aa: ASSLTRDTEAF

j_gene: TRBJ2-7
v_gene: TRBV19
abundance: -
CDR3aa: ASSSGTGAYEQY

j_gene: TRBJ1-3
v_gene: TRBV6-6
abundance: -
CDR3aa: ASSQQGAGNTIY

j_gene: TRBJ1-2
v_gene: TRBV25-1
abundance: once
CDR3aa: ASQNSGRGYT